This T cell receptor (beta chain) was retrieved from a study of cytotoxic CD8 clonotypes in ibrutinib-treated CLL. This table comes from immunoSEQ multiplex PCR, and its TCRdb copy is limited to in-frame clones, with some not included. The sample records about 120,000 clones, more than 55% being singletons. TCR beta libraries used roughly 2 micrograms of DNA from cryopreserved PBMCs. CDR3 length: 13 amino acids. Trimming removed 5 bases from V and 2 bases from J, with 10 bases in between. CDR1 MNHEY and CDR2 SMNVEV come from the germline V gene (reference sequence). The origin of this receptor is a human donor with chronic lymphocytic leukemia. The sequenced sample was PBMCs, obtained after 24 months of ibrutinib treatment. This chain uses TRBV27 with TRBJ2-7, with D tentatively TRBD2 (7 bases). The CDR3: CASSRGGTYEQYF. In DNA form, the CDR3 reads TGTGCCAGCAGTAGGGGGGGGACCTACGAGCAGTACTTC.